Reported below is one T cell receptor (beta chain). This clonotype was recorded a few times. Its antigen target is currently unknown. Per-nucleotide qualities are absent, and no much larger clonotype sits a single base away. Via the germline V gene (reference sequence), CDR1 is LGHDT and CDR2 YNNKEL. CDR3 length: 14 amino acids, cysteine to phenylalanine. Only the CDR3 DNA stays, 42 bases, in frame from base 1. Trimming removed 7 bases from V and 5 bases from J, leaving 17 bases between the germline ends. This entry is derived from a study of CD8 T cells in Susac syndrome (dated by TCRdb to the late 2010s). A note on the overall study: Repertoire sequencing was used to test whether CD8+ T cell activation and differentiation in Susac syndrome was antigen driven.

RNA was extracted using the RNeasy kit, and about 0.45 to 1 ug of the RNA was reverse transcribed with random hexamers. The immunoSEQ multiplex PCR assay, which covers 54 Vbeta and 13 Jbeta segments, was used to amplify TCR beta CDR3 regions. PCR amplification bias was corrected by using a synthetic template baseline for primer optimization and computational correction. Concerning the study's data processing: Only productive sequences were kept, with reads annotated to V, D and J genes according to IMGT and analyzed in immunoSEQ Analyzer. Clonality was computed as one minus Shannon entropy normalized by log2 of the number of productive unique sequences. Public and private clones were assessed among the 100 most prevalent clones of each patient and control. Clones were defined as Susac-specific if absent from the healthy and MS cohorts, from 900 to 1,300 published viral clones and from other ImmuneACCESS disease sequences. TCRdb cleaned the public reads at Q25 with fastp, built clones with MiXCR and kept in-frame beta chains. Here each entry gathers all rows of one CDR3 protein and keeps the most common genes and DNA. These V and J calls rely on TCRdb rather than the paper's analysis. In this sample the table shows under 250,000 distinct CDR3 sequences, 93% of which occur a single time. The ten largest make up 0.055% to 0.075% of the sample.

Overall study results and their limits: The number of individuals in the TCR sequencing and HLA analysis was acknowledged as relatively small.

Peripheral blood CD8+ and CD4+ T cells from healthy donors, Susac syndrome patients and multiple sclerosis patients were profiled by high-throughput TCR beta sequencing. The multiple sclerosis controls were treatment-naive patients whose relapsing-remitting disease, either stable or active, fulfilled the revised McDonald criteria. Bulk CD8+ and CD4+ T cells were purified by magnetic negative isolation, while CD8+ TEMRA cells were enriched using FACS. Blood was drawn into EDTA tubes, processed within 24 hours, and PBMCs were isolated by density gradient centrifugation. PBMCs destined for TCR sequencing were cryopreserved in liquid nitrogen and later thawed in a 37 °C water bath. The sorted or isolated CD4+, CD8+ and CD8+ TEMRA cells reached a purity of at least 90%.

The chain links TRBV3-1 with TRBJ2-5, and TRBD1 may be the D gene, going by 5 matching bases. This clonotype originated in a human donor with multiple sclerosis. The sample was CD4+ T cells from PBMCs. The CDR3 amino acid sequence is: CASTTPGFRETQYF. In nucleotide form, the sequence is TGTGCCAGCACTACCCCAGGGTTCAGGGAGACCCAGTACTTC.